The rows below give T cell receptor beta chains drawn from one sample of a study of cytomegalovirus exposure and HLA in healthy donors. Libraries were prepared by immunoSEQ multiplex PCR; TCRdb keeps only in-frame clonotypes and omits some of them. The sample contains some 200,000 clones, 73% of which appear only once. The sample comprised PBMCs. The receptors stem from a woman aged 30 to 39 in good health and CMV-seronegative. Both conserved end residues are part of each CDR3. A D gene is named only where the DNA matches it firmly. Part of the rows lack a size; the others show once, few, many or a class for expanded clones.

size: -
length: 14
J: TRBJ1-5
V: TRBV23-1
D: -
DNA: TGCGCCGTGCCGGCCTCGGGAGGTGATCAGCCCCAGCATTTT
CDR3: CAVPASGGDQPQHF

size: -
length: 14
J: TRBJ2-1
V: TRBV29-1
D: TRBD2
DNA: TGCAGCGTTCTAGCGGGAGCTGATTACAATGAGCAGTTCTTC
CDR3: CSVLAGADYNEQFF

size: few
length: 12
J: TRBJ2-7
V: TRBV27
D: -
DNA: TGTTTATCGAGAAGTATCGGTTACGAGCAGTACTTC
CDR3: CLSRSIGYEQYF

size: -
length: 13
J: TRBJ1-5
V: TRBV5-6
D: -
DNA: TGTGCCAGCAGCACCGGCCCCAACGGGGCCCAGCATTTT
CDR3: CASSTGPNGAQHF

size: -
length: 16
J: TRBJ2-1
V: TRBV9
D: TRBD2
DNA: TGTGCCAGCAGCGTCTCACTAGCGAGCTCCTACAATGAGCAGTTCTTC
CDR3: CASSVSLASSYNEQFF

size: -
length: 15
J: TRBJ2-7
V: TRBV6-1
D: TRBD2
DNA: TGTGCCAGCACGAGCGGGGGGGGGCCTTCCTACGAGCAGTACTTC
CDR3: CASTSGGGPSYEQYF

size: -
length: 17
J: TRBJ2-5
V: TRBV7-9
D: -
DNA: TGTGCCAGCAGCCCCAGAGGGTCCAGCGGGCGGCAAGAGACCCAGTACTTC
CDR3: CASSPRGSSGRQETQYF

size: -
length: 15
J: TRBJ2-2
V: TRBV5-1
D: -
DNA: TGCGCCAGCAGCCCGGATACAGTTAGTCCCGGGGAGCTGTTTTTT
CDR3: CASSPDTVSPGELFF

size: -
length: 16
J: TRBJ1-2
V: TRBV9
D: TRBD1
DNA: TGTGCCAGCAGCGAAGCCGGGACAGGGGATGACTATGGCTACACCTTC
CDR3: CASSEAGTGDDYGYTF

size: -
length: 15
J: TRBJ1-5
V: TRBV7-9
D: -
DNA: TGTGCCAGCAGCTTAAGCGGGTCTGGCAATCAGCCCCAGCATTTT
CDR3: CASSLSGSGNQPQHF

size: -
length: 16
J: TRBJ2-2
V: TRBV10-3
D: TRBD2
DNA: TGTGCCATCAGTGCGGGACTAGCGGAGAACACCGGGGAGCTGTTTTTT
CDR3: CAISAGLAENTGELFF

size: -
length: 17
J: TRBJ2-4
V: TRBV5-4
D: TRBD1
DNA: TGTGCCAGCAGCCGGGACAGGGGCCTTGACCCCAAAAACATTCAGTACTTC
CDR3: CASSRDRGLDPKNIQYF

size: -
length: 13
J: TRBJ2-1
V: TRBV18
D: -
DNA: TGTGCCAGTTCAGGGGCCCCGGGCAATGAGCAGTTCTTC
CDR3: CASSGAPGNEQFF

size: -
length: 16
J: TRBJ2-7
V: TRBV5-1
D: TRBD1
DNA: TGCGCCAGCAGCTTGGCCCCTCCGGGACAGAGTTACGAGCAGTACTTC
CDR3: CASSLAPPGQSYEQYF

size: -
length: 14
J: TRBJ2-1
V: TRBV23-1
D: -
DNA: TGCGCCAGCATCAGGGATTGCCCTTACAATGAGCAGTTCTTC
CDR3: CASIRDCPYNEQFF

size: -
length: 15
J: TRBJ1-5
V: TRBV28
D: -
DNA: TGTGCCAGCAGTTCACCACAGGGACGTGATCAGCCCCAGCATTTT
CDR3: CASSSPQGRDQPQHF

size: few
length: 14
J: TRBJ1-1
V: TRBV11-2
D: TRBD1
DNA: TGTGCCAGCAGCTTTCACGACAGGGGCACTGAAGCTTTCTTT
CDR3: CASSFHDRGTEAFF

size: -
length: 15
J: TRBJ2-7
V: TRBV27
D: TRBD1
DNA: TGTGCCAGCAGTTTAAGGGACAGGGGTTCCCACGAGCAGTACTTC
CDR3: CASSLRDRGSHEQYF

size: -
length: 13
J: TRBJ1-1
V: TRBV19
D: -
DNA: TGTGCCAGTAGTCCCCCAGGGAACACTGAAGCTTTCTTT
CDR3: CASSPPGNTEAFF

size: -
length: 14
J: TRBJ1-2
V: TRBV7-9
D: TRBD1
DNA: TGTGCCAGCAGCTTGCCCGGGACAGCCTATGGCTACACCTTC
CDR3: CASSLPGTAYGYTF

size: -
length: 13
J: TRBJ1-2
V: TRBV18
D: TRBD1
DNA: TGTGCCAGCTCAGAGACAGGGCTGGGGGGCTACACCTTC
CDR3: CASSETGLGGYTF

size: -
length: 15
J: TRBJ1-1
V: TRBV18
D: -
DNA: TGTGCCAGCTCGCGCTCCACAGCCATGAACACTGAAGCTTTCTTT
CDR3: CASSRSTAMNTEAFF

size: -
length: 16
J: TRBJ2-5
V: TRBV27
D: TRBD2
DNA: TGTGCCAGCAGTTTATCGATAGCGGGGGGGCTTGAGACCCAGTACTTC
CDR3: CASSLSIAGGLETQYF

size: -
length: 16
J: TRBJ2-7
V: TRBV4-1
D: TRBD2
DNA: TGCGCCAGCAGCCAATCCGGGGGGGCTTCGGATTACGAGCAGTACTTC
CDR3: CASSQSGGASDYEQYF

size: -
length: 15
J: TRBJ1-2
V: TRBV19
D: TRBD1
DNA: TGTGCCAGTAGTATAGGACAGGGGTTTGACTATGGCTACACCTTC
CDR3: CASSIGQGFDYGYTF

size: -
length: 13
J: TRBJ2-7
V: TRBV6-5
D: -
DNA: TGTGCCAGCAGAGCAGGGGTGGGCCGCGAGCAGTACTTC
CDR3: CASRAGVGREQYF

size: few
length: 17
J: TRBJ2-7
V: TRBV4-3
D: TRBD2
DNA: TGCGCCAGCAGCCAAGATCGGGGGGGCTTGAGCTCCTACGAGCAGTACTTC
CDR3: CASSQDRGGLSSYEQYF

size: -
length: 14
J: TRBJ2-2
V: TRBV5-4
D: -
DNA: TGTGCCAGCAGCCTAACAGAAAACACCGGGGAGCTGTTTTTT
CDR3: CASSLTENTGELFF

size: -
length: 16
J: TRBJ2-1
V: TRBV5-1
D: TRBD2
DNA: TGCGCCAGCAGCTTGGTTGCACTAGCGGTGTACAATGAGCAGTTCTTC
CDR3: CASSLVALAVYNEQFF

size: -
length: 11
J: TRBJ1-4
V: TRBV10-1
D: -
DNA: TGCGCCAACTCCCTTAATGAAAAACTGTTTTTT
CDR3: CANSLNEKLFF

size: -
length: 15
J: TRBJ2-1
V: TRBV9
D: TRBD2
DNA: TGTGCCAGCAGCGTATTGAGCGGGGGGGCCGGTGAGCAGTTCTTC
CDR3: CASSVLSGGAGEQFF

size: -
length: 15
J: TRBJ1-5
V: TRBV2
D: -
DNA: TGTGCCAGCAGTGTATCGGGTATTAGCAATCAGCCCCAGCATTTT
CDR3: CASSVSGISNQPQHF

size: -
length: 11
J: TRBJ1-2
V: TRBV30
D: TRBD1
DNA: TGTGCCTGGGGACAGGGGTATGGCTACACCTTC
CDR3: CAWGQGYGYTF

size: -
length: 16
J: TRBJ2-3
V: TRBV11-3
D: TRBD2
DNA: TGTGCCAGCAGCCCCGGGACTAGCAGGAGCCGAAATACGCAGTATTTT
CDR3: CASSPGTSRSRNTQYF

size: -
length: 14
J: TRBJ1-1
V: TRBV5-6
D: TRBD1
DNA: TGTGCCAGCAGCCCCGACAGGGGGCTCACTGAAGCTTTCTTT
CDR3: CASSPDRGLTEAFF

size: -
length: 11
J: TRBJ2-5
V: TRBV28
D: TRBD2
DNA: TGTGCCAGCAGCGTCCAAGGGAGGGGACACTTC
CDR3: CASSVQGRGHF

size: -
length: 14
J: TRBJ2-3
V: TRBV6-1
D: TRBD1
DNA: TGTGCCACCGAACAGGGGACGGGCACAGATACGCAGTATTTT
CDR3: CATEQGTGTDTQYF

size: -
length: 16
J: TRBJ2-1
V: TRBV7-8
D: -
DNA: TGTGCCAGCAGCTTAGTACGACTAGTGGGTCTCAATGAGCAGTTCTTC
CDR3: CASSLVRLVGLNEQFF

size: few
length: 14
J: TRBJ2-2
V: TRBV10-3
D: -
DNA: TGTGCCATCAGTGTCGCAGGGGACACCGGGGAGCTGTTTTTT
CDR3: CAISVAGDTGELFF

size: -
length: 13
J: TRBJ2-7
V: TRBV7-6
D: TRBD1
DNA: TGTGCCAGCAGTTCTCACAGGGGCGGCGAGCAGTACTTC
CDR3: CASSSHRGGEQYF

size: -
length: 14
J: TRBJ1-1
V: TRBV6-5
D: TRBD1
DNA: TGTGCCAGCGGGTGGGGGACAGGGAACACTGAAGCTTTCTTT
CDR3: CASGWGTGNTEAFF

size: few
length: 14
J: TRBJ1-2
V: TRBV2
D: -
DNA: TGTGCCAGCAGTGTCCGGGGTAAGGGCTATGGCTACACCTTC
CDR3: CASSVRGKGYGYTF

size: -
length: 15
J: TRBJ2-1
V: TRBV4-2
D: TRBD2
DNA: TGTGCCAGCAGCCATAGTACTAGCGGATACAATGAGCAGTTCTTC
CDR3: CASSHSTSGYNEQFF

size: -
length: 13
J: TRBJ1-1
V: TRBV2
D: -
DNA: TGTGCCAGCAGAACCGACTCCCGTGTGAAAGCTTTCTTT
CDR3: CASRTDSRVKAFF

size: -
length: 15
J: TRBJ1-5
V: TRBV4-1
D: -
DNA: TGCGCCAGCAGCCAAGATGCAGGGGTTGAGCAGCCCCAGCATTTT
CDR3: CASSQDAGVEQPQHF

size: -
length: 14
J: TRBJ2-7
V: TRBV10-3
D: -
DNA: TGTGCCATCAGTGAGGACACGGGGTCCTACGAGCAGTACTTC
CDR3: CAISEDTGSYEQYF